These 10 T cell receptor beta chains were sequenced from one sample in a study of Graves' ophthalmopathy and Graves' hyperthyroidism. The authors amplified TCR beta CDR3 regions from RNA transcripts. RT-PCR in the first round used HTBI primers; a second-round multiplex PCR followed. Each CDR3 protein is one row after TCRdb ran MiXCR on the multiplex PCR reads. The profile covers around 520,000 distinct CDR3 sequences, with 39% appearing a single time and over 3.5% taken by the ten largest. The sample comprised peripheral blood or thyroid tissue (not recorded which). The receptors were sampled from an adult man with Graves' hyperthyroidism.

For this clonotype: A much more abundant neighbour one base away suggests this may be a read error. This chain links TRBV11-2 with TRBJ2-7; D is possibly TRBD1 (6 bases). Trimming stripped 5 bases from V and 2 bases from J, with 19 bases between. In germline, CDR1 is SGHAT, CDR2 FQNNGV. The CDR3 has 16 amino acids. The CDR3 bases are TGTGCCAGCAGCCTGGTTAAGTACAGGGAGCCCTACGAGCAGTACTTC. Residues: CASSLVKYREPYEQYF.

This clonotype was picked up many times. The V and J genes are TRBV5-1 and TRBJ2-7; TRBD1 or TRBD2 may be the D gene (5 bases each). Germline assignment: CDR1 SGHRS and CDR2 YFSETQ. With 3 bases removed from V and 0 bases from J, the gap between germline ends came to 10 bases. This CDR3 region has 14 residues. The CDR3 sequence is CASSWDANSYEQYF. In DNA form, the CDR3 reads TGCGCCAGCAGCTGGGACGCCAACTCCTACGAGCAGTACTTC.

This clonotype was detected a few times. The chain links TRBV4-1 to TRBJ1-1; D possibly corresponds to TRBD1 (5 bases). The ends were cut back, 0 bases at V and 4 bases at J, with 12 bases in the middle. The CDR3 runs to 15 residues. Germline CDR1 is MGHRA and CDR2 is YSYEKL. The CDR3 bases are TGCGCCAGCAGCCAAGAATCGGGCAGGGTCACTGAAGCTTTCTTT. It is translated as CASSQESGRVTEAFF.

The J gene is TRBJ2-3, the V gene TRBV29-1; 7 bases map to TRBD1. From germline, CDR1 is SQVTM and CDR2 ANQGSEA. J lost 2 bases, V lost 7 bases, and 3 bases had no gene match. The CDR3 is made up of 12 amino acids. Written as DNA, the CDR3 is TGCAGCGGGGGACAGCCCACAGATACGCAGTATTTT. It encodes CSGGQPTDTQYF.

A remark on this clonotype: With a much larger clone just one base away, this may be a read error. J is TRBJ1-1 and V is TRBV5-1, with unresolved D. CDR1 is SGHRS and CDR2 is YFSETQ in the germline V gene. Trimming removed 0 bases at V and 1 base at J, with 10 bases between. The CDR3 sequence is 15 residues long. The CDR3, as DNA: TGCGCCAGCAGCTTGGATCTGGGTACGAACACTGAAGCTTTCTTT. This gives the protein CASSLDLGTNTEAFF.

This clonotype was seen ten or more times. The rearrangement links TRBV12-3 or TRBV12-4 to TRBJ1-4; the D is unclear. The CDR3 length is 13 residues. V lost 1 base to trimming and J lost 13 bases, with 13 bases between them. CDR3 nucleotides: TGTGCCAGCAGTTTAGAGGAAGCTCCGCGACTGTTTTTT. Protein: CASSLEEAPRLFF.

The CDR3 sequence: CASSLDSTTDTQYF. The CDR3 region has the DNA TGTGCCAGCAGCTTAGATTCCACCACAGATACGCAGTATTTT. The V gene is TRBV7-9, the J gene TRBJ2-3; no definite D call. This CDR3 contains 14 residues. The germline gives CDR1 SEHNR, CDR2 FQNEAQ (reference sequence). Deletions cut 1 base from V and 2 bases from J, with 7 bases between. Drawing the rest from reference TRBV7-9 and TRBJ2-3, the complete variable domain is DTGVSQNPRHKITKRGQNVTFRCDPISEHNRLYWYRQTLGQGPEFLTYFQNEAQLEKSRLLSDRFSAERPKGSFSTLEIQRTEQGDSAMYLCASSLDSTTDTQYFGPGTRLTVL.

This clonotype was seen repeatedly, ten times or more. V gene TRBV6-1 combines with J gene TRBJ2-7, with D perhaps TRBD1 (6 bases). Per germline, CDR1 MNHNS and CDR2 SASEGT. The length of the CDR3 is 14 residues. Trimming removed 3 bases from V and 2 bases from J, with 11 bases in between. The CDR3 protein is CASSDRGKAYEQYF. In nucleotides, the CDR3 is TGTGCCAGCAGTGACAGGGGAAAAGCCTACGAGCAGTACTTC.

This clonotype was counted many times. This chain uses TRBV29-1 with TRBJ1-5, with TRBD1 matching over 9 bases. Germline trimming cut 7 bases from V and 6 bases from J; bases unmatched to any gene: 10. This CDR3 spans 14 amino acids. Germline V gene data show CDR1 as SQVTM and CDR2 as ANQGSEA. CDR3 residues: CSAWTGVSGQPQHF. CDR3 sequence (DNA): TGCAGCGCCTGGACAGGGGTTTCAGGTCAGCCCCAGCATTTT. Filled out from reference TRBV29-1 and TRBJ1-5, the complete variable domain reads SAVISQKPSRDICQRGTSLTIQCQVDSQVTMMFWYRQQPGQSLTLIATANQGSEATYESGFVIDKFPISRPNLTFSTLTVSNMSPEDSSIYLCSAWTGVSGQPQHFGDGTRLSIL.

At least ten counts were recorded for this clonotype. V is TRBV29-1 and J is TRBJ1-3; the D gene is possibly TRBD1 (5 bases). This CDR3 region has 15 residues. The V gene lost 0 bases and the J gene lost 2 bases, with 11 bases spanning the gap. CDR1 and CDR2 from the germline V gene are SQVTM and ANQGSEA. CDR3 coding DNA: TGCAGCGTTGAAGATTCAGGGCAGGCTGGAAACACCATATATTTT. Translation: CSVEDSGQAGNTIYF.